This T cell receptor beta chain was sequenced in a study of blood T cell repertoires in COVID-19. Study at large: Sites across the United States, Italy and Spain contributed samples from acute and convalescent COVID-19. The cDNA or gDNA used as material had been derived from T cells, B-cell-depleted T cells, or PBMCs.

Study processing details: Amplification of reference gene primers was used by the study to estimate nucleated cell counts. The data were produced by immunoSEQ multiplex PCR, yet TCRdb's version contains in-frame clones alone and is incomplete. V and J calls and clone size come straight from that table; D and trimming were deduced from the DNA. The sample includes 95,000 to 110,000 clones, around 87% of them seen just once. Between the trimmed V and J ends, which lost 4 bases and 2 bases, there was a span of 8 bases. This CDR3 contains 14 residues. The germline CDR1 and CDR2 sequences are LGHDT and YNNKEL (reference sequence).

This sequence joins TRBV3-1 (or the pseudogene TRBV3-2) and TRBJ1-4, with D tentatively TRBD1 (5 bases). This clonotype originated in a man between 45 and 60 years old with acute or convalescent COVID-19. What was sequenced was peripheral blood. In DNA, the CDR3 is TGTGCCAGCAGCCCACGACAGACTAATGAAAAACTGTTTTTT. It encodes CASSPRQTNEKLFF.